The rows below give T cell receptor beta chains drawn from one sample of a study of T-cell reconstitution after alpha-beta-depleted transplantation in children. TCRdb recomputed calls from the PCR reads with MiXCR, one row per CDR3 protein. This table has fewer than 550,000 distinct CDR3 sequences, more than 9.5% appearing once. Specimen: PBMCs, mostly from graft donor cells, collected 180 days after TCRalphabeta/CD19-depleted stem cell transplant. These receptors originate from a female patient aged 2-15 years who had a stem cell transplant for aplastic anemia, so the T cells may come from the graft donor. Both conserved end residues are part of each CDR3. The order of the fields is J gene, CDR3 length, V gene, CDR3 protein.

TRBJ2-5 | 10 | TRBV30 | CAWREETQYF
TRBJ1-1 | 15 | TRBV29-1 | CSAGTRGGMNTEAFF
TRBJ1-4 | 16 | TRBV5-1 | CASSLESGQTNEKLFF
TRBJ2-3 | 18 | TRBV6-5 | CASSYSLDPNGPTDTQYF
TRBJ2-4 | 14 | TRBV7-2 | CASSPPGFENIQYF
TRBJ1-2 | 15 | TRBV7-2 | CASSLGQSQNYGYTF
TRBJ1-4 | 15 | TRBV7-2 | CASSPWTGGNEKLFF
TRBJ1-5 | 14 | TRBV28 | CASRRDRGLQPQHF
TRBJ1-5 | 11 | TRBV12-3/TRBV12-4 | CASRRKTVQHF
TRBJ2-5 | 12 | TRBV5-1 | CASSPSLETQYF
TRBJ1-1 | 14 | TRBV29-1 | CSVEGVGGPTEAFF
TRBJ2-1 | 18 | TRBV5-5 | CASSRGPGLAPSYNEQFF
TRBJ2-1 | 15 | TRBV12-3/TRBV12-4 | CASSERGALYNEQFF
TRBJ2-7 | 16 | TRBV7-9 | CASSFHRTSGSYEQYF
TRBJ2-3 | 17 | TRBV5-4 | CASSLRYQGRGGDTQYF
TRBJ2-5 | 14 | TRBV2 | CASTEPDSRETQYF
TRBJ2-1 | 18 | TRBV10-3 | CAIFGGQGPPGGYNEQFF
TRBJ2-5 | 17 | TRBV3-1 | CASSRTSGGANQETQYF
TRBJ1-5 | 14 | TRBV18 | CASSPFREDQPQHF
TRBJ2-7 | 14 | TRBV4-1 | CASSQEGLGYEQYF
TRBJ2-3 | 17 | TRBV7-8 | CASSPFPSGASTDTQYF
TRBJ2-7 | 14 | TRBV5-1 | CASSLSTGNYEQYF
TRBJ2-6 | 18 | TRBV4-3 | CASSQWVGAGSGANVLTF
TRBJ2-1 | 16 | TRBV28 | CASSLGIPSAYNEQFF